This entry concerns a single TCR beta chain. Some clones are missing from TCRdb's copy, which holds only in-frame ones; the method was immunoSEQ multiplex PCR. The sample shows thousands of clones, about nine tenths of them seen only once. The record originates from a study of pediatric ulcerative colitis. The length of the CDR3 is 17 residues. Trimming pared 4 bases from V and 2 bases from J, leaving 20 bases between. In germline, CDR1 is LNHNV, CDR2 YYDKDF (reference sequence). This clonotype originated in a girl between 5 and 17 years old who was a control in a study of pediatric ulcerative colitis. The V gene is TRBV15, the J gene TRBJ2-5; D is unresolved. The material sequenced was blood. The CDR3 DNA reads TGTGCCACCAGCACACCTACGCCGTTTATGGGTCAAGAGACCCAGTACTTC. It translates to CATSTPTPFMGQETQYF.